The clone carrying this TCR beta chain was seen many times. No antigen is known for it. A read error may account for a junction end that differs from germline. The data were taken from a study of glioma-infiltrating T cells. General study points: CDR3 overlap between tissue and blood was very small. Tissue-blood divergence was below expectation in non-neoplastic patients, above in gliomas.

This CDR3 has 15 residues. Germline V CDR1 and CDR2: MNHNS, SASEGT. The iRepertoire nested amplicon-rescue multiplex PCR amplified TCR alpha and beta CDR3s from RNA. For one-step reverse transcription and amplification, roughly 85-450 ng of tissue mRNA or PBMC total RNA was used. Each CDR3 protein gets one entry after TCRdb re-called the multiplex PCR reads with MiXCR. The sample includes around 90,000 distinct CDR3 sequences, roughly 39% of them seen just once. The source is a human donor with low-grade glioma or glioblastoma, undergoing nonglioma brain surgery, or in good health (not recorded which). Material for sequencing was glioma tissue, nonneoplastic brain tissue, or PBMCs (not recorded which). The chain uses TRBV6-1 and TRBJ1-5; D is uncertain. CDR3: CASSFRPVSYQPQHF. The CDR3 coding sequence is TGTGCCAGCAGTTTTAGACCGGTTAGCTATCAGCCCCAGCATTTT.